The 7 T cell receptor beta chains below all came from one sample that was sequenced in a study of shared clonotypes between healthy human individuals. Generated by immunoSEQ multiplex PCR, the TCRdb table keeps only in-frame clones and is missing some. The repertoire has about 2.3 million clones, around 92% of them found once; the top ten carry 0.37%. Source material: naive CD4+ T cells from PBMCs. As to subset: CD45RA+ positively selected. These receptors were collected from a man aged 18 to 35 in good health. Some clones in this sample may be carry-over from other donors' samples.

The chain carries TRBV5-4 and TRBJ2-1, with D hard to call. CDR1 SGHNT and CDR2 YYREEE come from the germline V gene (reference sequence). The CDR3 has 14 amino acids. V gave up 1 base and J gave up 7 bases, with 12 bases separating them. The CDR3 DNA reads TGTGCCAGCAGCTTGACTGCTTCCGGTAATGAGCAGTTCTTC. Its translation: CASSLTASGNEQFF.

The rearrangement joins TRBV6-1 to TRBJ2-5; tentatively, D is TRBD2 (7 bases). Trimming removed 7 bases from V and 4 bases from J, with 16 bases in between. CDR3 length equals 14 residues. Germline V gene data show CDR1 as MNHNS and CDR2 as SASEGT. The CDR3 bases are TGTGCCAGCACCCACGGGGGGCTTGGAGAGACCCAGTACTTC. Protein product: CASTHGGLGETQYF.

V gene TRBV6-6 combines with J gene TRBJ2-7; 11 bases are shared with TRBD1. The junction had 13 bases not matched to a gene; V was cut back by 8 bases and J by 4 bases. Germline V gene data show CDR1 as MNHNY and CDR2 as SVGAGI (reference sequence). This CDR3 comprises 16 residues. This CDR3 is CASCSLLGQGAYEQYF. CDR3 sequence (DNA): TGTGCCAGCTGCTCACTCCTCGGACAGGGGGCGTACGAGCAGTACTTC.

This clone has only one observation. J is TRBJ1-3 and V is TRBV7-8; D ambiguous. Per germline, CDR1 SGHVS and CDR2 FQNEAQ. The CDR3 spans 16 residues. V was cut by 1 base and J by 1 base, with 11 bases left in between. This CDR3 is CASSLVAAVSGNTIYF. CDR3 DNA sequence: TGTGCCAGCAGCTTAGTTGCCGCCGTTTCTGGAAACACCATATATTTT.

The chain has TRBV27 and TRBJ1-2, with D tentatively TRBD1 (5 bases). The germline V and J ends were trimmed by 4 bases and 4 bases, with 19 bases remaining between them. This CDR3 region has 16 residues. Germline loops: CDR1 MNHEY, CDR2 SMNVEV (reference sequence). The CDR3 protein is CASSSPPGRGGYGYTF. CDR3 nucleotides: TGTGCCAGCAGTTCGCCCCCGGGACGGGGGGGCTATGGCTACACCTTC.

V and J are TRBV6-1 and TRBJ2-3; D possibly uses TRBD1 or TRBD2 (6 bases each). V gave up 7 bases and J gave up 0 bases, with 14 bases separating them. The CDR3 sequence is 15 residues long. Germline V gene data show CDR1 as MNHNS and CDR2 as SASEGT. This chain's CDR3 is CASIIQGLSTDTQYF. The CDR3 bases are TGTGCCAGCATAATACAGGGACTTAGCACAGATACGCAGTATTTT.

V usage is TRBV2 and J usage is TRBJ2-7, with D possibly being TRBD1 or TRBD2 (5 bases each). Germline V gene data show CDR1 as SNHLY and CDR2 as FYNNEI. CDR3 length equals 18 residues. Between the trimmed V and J ends, which lost 5 bases and 0 bases, there was a span of 23 bases. The CDR3 reads CASSPPAFFEGSSYEQYF. The CDR3 DNA follows: TGTGCCAGCAGTCCCCCAGCGTTCTTCGAGGGGAGCTCCTACGAGCAGTACTTC. Combining the CDR3 with reference TRBV2 and TRBJ2-7 gives the whole variable domain EPEVTQTPSHQVTQMGQEVILRCVPISNHLYFYWYRQILGQKVEFLVSFYNNEISEKSEIFDDQFSVERPDGSNFTLKIRSTKLEDSAMYFCASSPPAFFEGSSYEQYFGPGTRLTVT.